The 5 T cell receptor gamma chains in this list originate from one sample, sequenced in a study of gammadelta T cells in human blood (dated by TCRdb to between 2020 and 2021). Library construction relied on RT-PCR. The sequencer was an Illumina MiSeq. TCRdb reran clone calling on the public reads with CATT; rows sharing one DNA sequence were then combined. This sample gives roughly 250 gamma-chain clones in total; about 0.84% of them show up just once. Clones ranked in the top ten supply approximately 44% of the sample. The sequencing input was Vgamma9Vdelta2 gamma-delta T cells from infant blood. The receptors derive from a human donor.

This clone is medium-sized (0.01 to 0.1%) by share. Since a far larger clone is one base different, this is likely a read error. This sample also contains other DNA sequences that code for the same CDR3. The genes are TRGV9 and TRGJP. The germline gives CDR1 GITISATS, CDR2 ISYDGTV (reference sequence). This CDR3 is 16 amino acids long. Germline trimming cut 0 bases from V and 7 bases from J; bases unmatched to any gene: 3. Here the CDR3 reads CALWEVRELGKKIKVF. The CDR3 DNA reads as TGTGCCTTGTGGGAGGTGAGGGAGTTGGGCAAAAAAATCAAGGTATTT.

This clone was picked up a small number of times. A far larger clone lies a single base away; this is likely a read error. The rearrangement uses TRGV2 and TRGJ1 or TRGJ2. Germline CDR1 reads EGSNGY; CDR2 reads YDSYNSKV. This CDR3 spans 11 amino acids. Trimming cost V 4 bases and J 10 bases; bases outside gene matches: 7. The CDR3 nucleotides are TGTGCCACCTGGGATGGCGGAAAGAAACTCTTT. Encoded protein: CATWDGGKKLF.

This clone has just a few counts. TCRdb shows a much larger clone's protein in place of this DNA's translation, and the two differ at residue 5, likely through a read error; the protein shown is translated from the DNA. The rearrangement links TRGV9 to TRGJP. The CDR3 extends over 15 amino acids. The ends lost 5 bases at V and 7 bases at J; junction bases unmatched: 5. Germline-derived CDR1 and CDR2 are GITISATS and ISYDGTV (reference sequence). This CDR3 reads CALWGSELGKKIKVF. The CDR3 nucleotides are TGTGCCTTGTGGGGGTCCGAGTTGGGCAAAAAAATCAAGGTATTT.

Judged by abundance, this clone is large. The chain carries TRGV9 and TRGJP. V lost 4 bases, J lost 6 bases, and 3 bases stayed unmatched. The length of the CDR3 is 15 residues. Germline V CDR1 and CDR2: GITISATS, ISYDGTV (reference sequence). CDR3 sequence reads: CALWDVELGKKIKVF. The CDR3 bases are TGTGCCTTGTGGGATGTAGAGTTGGGCAAAAAAATCAAGGTATTT.

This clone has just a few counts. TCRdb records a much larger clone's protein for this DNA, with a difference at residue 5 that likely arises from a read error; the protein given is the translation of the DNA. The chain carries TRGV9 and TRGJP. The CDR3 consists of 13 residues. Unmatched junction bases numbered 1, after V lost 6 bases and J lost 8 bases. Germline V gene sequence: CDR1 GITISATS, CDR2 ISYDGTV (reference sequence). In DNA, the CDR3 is TGTGCCTTGTGGAAGTTGGGCAAAAAAATCAAGGTATTT. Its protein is CALWKLGKKIKVF.